The 19 T cell receptor beta chains below come from one sample, sequenced in a study of blood T cell repertoires in COVID-19. The table came from immunoSEQ multiplex PCR; TCRdb's copy has only in-frame clones and leaves some out. The sample includes some 350,000 clones, around 91% seen only once; the top ten take approximately 3.5%. Sequencing was carried out using peripheral blood. The receptors shown here come from a woman between 18 and 30 years old who had recovered from COVID-19.

This clone came up a few times. V is TRBV7-6 and J is TRBJ1-1; D is uncertain. There are 15 residues in the CDR3. V was clipped by 7 bases and J by 1 base, with 16 bases between them. CDR1 is SGHVS and CDR2 is FNYEAQ in the germline V gene. The CDR3 loop is CASIDSGSSNTEAFF. The DNA of the CDR3 is TGTGCCAGCATCGACTCTGGGAGCTCGAACACTGAAGCTTTCTTT.

The chain is built from TRBV7-2 and TRBJ2-3, with 7 bases fitting TRBD2. The CDR3 has 18 residues. Germline trimming cut 2 bases from V and 2 bases from J; bases unmatched to any gene: 13. Germline-derived CDR1 and CDR2 are SGHTA and FQGNSA. CDR3 sequence: CASSLRGLLIAVTDTQYF. CDR3 nucleotide sequence: TGTGCCAGCAGCTTACGGGGACTATTAATAGCGGTCACAGATACGCAGTATTTT.

CDR3 sequence: CASTLRDRVRDTQYF. CDR3 coding DNA: TGTGCCAGCACACTCCGGGACAGAGTCAGGGATACGCAGTATTTT. This rearrangement joins TRBV19 to TRBJ2-3; TRBD1 matches 7 bases. The V gene's germline CDR1 is LNHDA and CDR2 SQIVND (reference sequence). The CDR3 has 15 amino acids. Trimming took 9 bases from V and 6 from J; bases not matched to a gene: 15. The full variable domain, in which reference TRBV19 and TRBJ2-3 provide the parts outside the CDR3, is DGGITQSPKYLFRKEGQNVTLSCEQNLNHDAMYWYRQDPGQGLRLIYYSQIVNDFQKGDIAEGYSVSREKKESFPLTVTSAQKNPTAFYLCASTLRDRVRDTQYFGPGTRLTVL.

The CDR3 loop is CASSSSGGRAGNEQFF. The CDR3 nucleotides are TGTGCCAGCAGTTCTTCCGGCGGGAGGGCGGGCAATGAGCAGTTCTTC. This chain links TRBV7-8 with TRBJ2-1, with TRBD2 identical over 9 bases. Germline V CDR1 and CDR2: SGHVS, FQNEAQ. J lost 6 bases, V lost 6 bases, and 12 bases had no gene match. This CDR3 has 16 residues. Full variable domain (rest looked up from reference TRBV7-8 and TRBJ2-1): GAGVSQSPRYKVAKRGQDVALRCDPISGHVSLFWYQQALGQGPEFLTYFQNEAQLDKSGLPSDRFFAERPEGSVSTLKIQRTQQEDSAVYLCASSSSGGRAGNEQFFGPGTRLTVL.

CDR3 residues: CASSLGRGGLDTGELFF. The CDR3 region has the DNA TGCGCCAGCAGCTTGGGCCGGGGGGGACTTGACACCGGGGAGCTGTTTTTT. This chain links TRBV5-1 with TRBJ2-2; TRBD2 matches 8 bases. The V segment lost 0 bases and the J segment 3 bases; nucleotides outside the gene matches: 7. The CDR3 extends over 17 amino acids. CDR1 SGHRS and CDR2 YFSETQ come from the germline V gene.

V is TRBV18 and J is TRBJ2-3; tentatively, D is TRBD1 (5 bases). The CDR3 consists of 15 residues. The ends were cut back, 3 bases at V and 2 bases at J, with 12 bases in the middle. Germline loops: CDR1 KGHSH, CDR2 LQKENI. The CDR3 DNA reads TGTGCCAGCTCACCCCGCGACAGTAACACAGATACGCAGTATTTT. Translating it yields CASSPRDSNTDTQYF.

The chain couples TRBV7-2 to TRBJ2-7; TRBD2 matches at 7 bases. This CDR3 contains 14 residues. The ends lost 3 bases at V and 2 bases at J; junction bases unmatched: 4. The germline V gene has CDR1 SGHTA and CDR2 FQGNSA. CDR3 nucleotides: TGTGCCAGCAGCTTGGGTGGGAGGGCCTACGAGCAGTACGTC. Its translation: CASSLGGRAYEQYV.

This rearrangement joins TRBV10-1 to TRBJ2-3; D is perhaps TRBD2 (7 bases). Per germline, CDR1 WNHNN and CDR2 SYGVQD (reference sequence). V lost 3 bases and J 1 base, leaving 11 bases between the germline ends. The CDR3 runs to 15 residues. CDR3 coding DNA: TGCGCCAGCAGTGACAGAGGGGGGGGCACAGATACGCAGTATTTT. Its translation is CASSDRGGGTDTQYF.

The CDR3 protein is CASSTLGGRNSPLHF. The CDR3 nucleotides are TGTGCCAGCAGTACCCTCGGGGGGAGGAATTCACCCCTCCACTTT. The gene calls are TRBV6-5 and TRBJ1-6; a weak D match, TRBD1 (5 bases). The germline V gene has CDR1 MNHEY and CDR2 SVGAGI. V shed 5 bases and J shed 7 bases, with 15 bases lying between them. This CDR3 has 15 amino acids.

This clone was detected only once. The chain couples TRBV5-8 to TRBJ2-2, with a tentative D call TRBD1 (6 bases). Trimming removed 4 bases at V and 0 bases at J, with 10 bases between. Germline V gene sequence: CDR1 SGHTS, CDR2 YDEGEE. The CDR3 runs to 15 residues. The CDR3 region is CASSPGDTNTGELFF. CDR3 coding DNA: TGTGCCAGCAGCCCAGGGGATACGAACACCGGGGAGCTGTTTTTT. The full variable domain, with the rest looked up from reference TRBV5-8 and TRBJ2-2, is EAGVTQSPTHLIKTRGQQATLRCSPISGHTSVYWYQQALGLGLQFLLWYDEGEERNRGNFPPRFSGRQFPNYSSELNVNALELEDSALYLCASSPGDTNTGELFFGEGSRLTVL.

The chain recombines TRBV25-1 with TRBJ1-5; D not resolved. CDR1 and CDR2 (germline): MGHDK, SYGVNS. The V end lost 1 base, the J end lost 2 bases, and 15 bases lay between the germline ends. The CDR3 contains 17 residues. CDR3 residues: CASSESGVGLGNQPQHF. The CDR3 region has the DNA TGTGCCAGCAGTGAATCCGGGGTCGGCTTGGGCAATCAGCCCCAGCATTTT.

The chain is built from TRBV9 and TRBJ1-3, with D perhaps matching TRBD1 (5 bases). Germline V CDR1 and CDR2: SGDLS, YYNGEE. CDR3 length: 15 amino acids. V lost 3 bases to trimming and J lost 0 bases, with 10 bases between them. The CDR3 loop reads CASSGRQSSGNTIYF. The CDR3 nucleotides are TGTGCCAGCAGCGGAAGACAGAGCTCTGGAAACACCATATATTTT.

This chain uses TRBV25-1 with TRBJ1-2; tentatively, D is TRBD1 (5 bases). The CDR3 runs 14 residues. Trimming stripped 2 bases from V and 2 bases from J, with 9 bases between. The germline V gene encodes CDR1 MGHDK and CDR2 SYGVNS. CDR3 DNA sequence: TGTGCCAGCAGTGAACCACAGGCCAACTATGGCTACACCTTC. Translated, it gives CASSEPQANYGYTF.

The genes are TRBV7-9 and TRBJ1-2, with 9 bases lining up with TRBD1. CDR3 size: 16 residues. Trimming removed 5 bases from V and 4 bases from J; junction bases left unmatched: 11. The germline CDR1 and CDR2 sequences are SEHNR and FQNEAQ (reference sequence). The CDR3 nucleotides read TGTGCCAGCAGCCCCGGACAGGGGACTGGACCCTATGGCTACACCTTC. Its translation is CASSPGQGTGPYGYTF.

The chain combines TRBV30 with TRBJ1-2, with D possibly TRBD1 on 6 matching bases. Germline V gene sequence: CDR1 GTSNPN, CDR2 SVGIG (reference sequence). V lost 4 bases, J lost 2 bases, and 14 bases lay in between. CDR3 length: 14 residues. This CDR3 reads CAWTTEQGNYGYTF. CDR3 in DNA: TGTGCCTGGACCACCGAGCAGGGGAACTATGGCTACACCTTC.

V is TRBV2 and J is TRBJ2-7; 10 bases are a match to TRBD2. V lost 8 bases, J lost 3 bases, and 10 bases stayed unmatched. Looked up from germline, CDR1 is SNHLY and CDR2 is FYNNEI. There are 15 residues in the CDR3. CDR3 residues: CASPPATSGHYEQYV. CDR3 bases: TGTGCCAGCCCCCCCGCGACTAGCGGGCACTACGAGCAGTACGTC.

The rearrangement uses TRBV5-1 and TRBJ1-1; 10 bases align to TRBD1. Germline lookup yields CDR1 SGHRS and CDR2 YFSETQ. This CDR3 contains 19 residues. V dropped 3 bases and J dropped 3; count of bases not matched to a gene: 17. The CDR3 DNA is TGCGCCAGCAGCTCCCCCGAAAGACAGGGGGCTTATATGGACACTGAAGCTTTCTTT. Translating gives CASSSPERQGAYMDTEAFF.

This chain joins TRBV5-6 and TRBJ2-5, with D unclear. Germline V lookup: CDR1 SGHDT, CDR2 YYEEEE. The CDR3 is 12 amino acids. V dropped 0 bases and J dropped 6 bases, with 6 bases sitting between them. The CDR3 sequence is CASSLAGKTQYF. In DNA, the CDR3 is TGTGCCAGCAGCTTGGCGGGTAAGACCCAGTACTTC.

This clone was counted once. This chain uses TRBV11-3 with TRBJ2-2; TRBD1 agrees at 7 bases. Trimming cost V 8 bases and J 6 bases; bases outside gene matches: 9. The CDR3 is 14 residues long. Germline CDR1 is SGHNT and CDR2 is YENEEA. This chain's CDR3 is CASRSPTGAGELFF. In DNA form, the CDR3 reads TGTGCCAGCCGTTCACCCACAGGGGCCGGGGAGCTGTTTTTT.